The next 13 T cell receptor beta chains were all read from a single sample in a study of a mutant IDH1 vaccine in newly diagnosed glioma (dated by TCRdb to about 2021). Library generation was performed with the immunoSEQ multiplex PCR assay. The clones in this table, taken by TCRdb from immuneACCESS, are in-frame only. Not every clone is retained; where verified, under half of the shortfall comes from an unresolved V gene, and the cause of the rest is unknown. This sample is represented by tens of thousands of clones; over 60% of them were singletons. The ten largest clones represent about 9.4% of the sample. Per the publication, the time point label means: baseline, week 1 (first vaccination visit). The sample's treatment or condition, from its label and the paper: pre-vaccination baseline after standard-of-care therapy. This material consisted of peripheral blood mononuclear cells (PBMCs), taken from a glioma patient treated with radiotherapy, temozolomide or both. Every receptor here comes from a man over 45 with glioma. Some clones in this sample may be carry-over from other donors' samples.

This clone was recorded a few times. The chain recombines TRBV5-4 with TRBJ1-3, with D uncertain. The CDR3 runs to 16 residues. CDR1 and CDR2 from the germline V gene are SGHNT and YYREEE (reference sequence). Trimming took off 3 bases at V and 1 base at J, with 14 bases between the two ends. The CDR3 coding sequence is TGTGCCAGCAGCTCCCCTATTGGACCGTCTGGAAACACCATATATTTT. Translated: CASSSPIGPSGNTIYF.

The V call is TRBV7-3, the J call TRBJ2-3; D is perhaps TRBD1 or TRBD2 (6 bases each). The CDR3 is 16 residues long. Deletions cut 5 bases from V and 2 bases from J, with 17 bases between. Germline V lookup: CDR1 SGHTA, CDR2 FQGTGA. CDR3: CASSPLRGAPTDTQYF. In DNA form, the CDR3 reads TGTGCCAGCAGCCCCTTAAGGGGGGCCCCCACAGATACGCAGTATTTT.

The rearrangement uses TRBV19 and TRBJ2-5, with D maybe TRBD1 (5 bases). Trimming removed 6 bases from V and 7 bases from J, with 9 bases in between. CDR1 is LNHDA, CDR2 SQIVND, per germline (reference sequence). The CDR3 consists of 11 residues. Written as DNA, the CDR3 is TGTGCCAGTAGATACCAGGGGACCCAGTACTTC. It is translated as CASRYQGTQYF.

The gene calls are TRBV7-8 and TRBJ1-1; 9 bases match TRBD1. The CDR3 length is 14 residues. The trim removed 5 bases at V and 4 bases at J, leaving 5 bases unmatched. In germline, CDR1 is SGHVS, CDR2 FQNEAQ. CDR3 in DNA: TGTGCCAGCAGCCCCGGACAGGGGCCCACTGAAGCTTTCTTT. Translated: CASSPGQGPTEAFF.

The rearrangement links TRBV6-1 to TRBJ2-5, with 9 positions matching TRBD1. Germline CDR1 reads MNHNS; CDR2 reads SASEGT. CDR3 size: 16 residues. V shed 2 bases and J 5 bases; nucleotides not matched to a gene: 9. For the CDR3, the DNA is TGTGCCAGCAGTGAACCCTCCGGACAGGGGACGGAGACCCAGTACTTC. It yields the protein CASSEPSGQGTETQYF.

The V gene is TRBV10-3, the J gene TRBJ2-2; D remains unclear. The CDR3 extends over 13 amino acids. Germline V gene lookup returns CDR1 ENHRY and CDR2 SYGVKD. The germline V and J ends were trimmed by 3 bases and 5 bases, with 7 bases remaining between them. CDR3 protein: CAISDEDTGELFF. The DNA for the CDR3 is TGTGCCATCAGTGATGAGGATACCGGGGAGCTGTTTTTT.

The chain links TRBV19 to TRBJ1-1; TRBD1 is a possible D gene (6 bases). The CDR3 length is 13 residues. With 5 bases removed from V and 3 bases from J, the gap between germline ends came to 10 bases. Germline-derived CDR1 and CDR2 are LNHDA and SQIVND (reference sequence). The CDR3 spells CASSGGRDTEAFF. The DNA for the CDR3 is TGTGCCAGTAGTGGGGGGCGGGACACTGAAGCTTTCTTT. Using reference TRBV19 and TRBJ1-1 for the parts outside the CDR3, the full variable domain is DGGITQSPKYLFRKEGQNVTLSCEQNLNHDAMYWYRQDPGQGLRLIYYSQIVNDFQKGDIAEGYSVSREKKESFPLTVTSAQKNPTAFYLCASSGGRDTEAFFGQGTRLTVV.

The chain has TRBV7-9 and TRBJ2-2; D is unclear. The CDR3 length is 16 residues. Germline V lookup: CDR1 SEHNR, CDR2 FQNEAQ (reference sequence). Trimming cost V 1 base and J 0 bases, with 9 bases left between them. As DNA, the CDR3 is TGTGCCAGCAGCTTAGTCATAGGGTCGAACACCGGGGAGCTGTTTTTT. Translating gives CASSLVIGSNTGELFF. Drawing the rest from reference TRBV7-9 and TRBJ2-2, the complete variable domain is DTGVSQNPRHKITKRGQNVTFRCDPISEHNRLYWYRQTLGQGPEFLTYFQNEAQLEKSRLLSDRFSAERPKGSFSTLEIQRTEQGDSAMYLCASSLVIGSNTGELFFGEGSRLTVL.

This chain connects TRBV19 to TRBJ2-7; TRBD2 aligns across 9 bases. From germline, CDR1 is LNHDA and CDR2 SQIVND (reference sequence). CDR3 length equals 14 residues. The trim removed 9 bases at V and 6 bases at J, leaving 12 bases unmatched. The CDR3 DNA reads TGTGCCAGCGGAGGGCGGGGGGGACCCCGCGAGCAGTACTTC. This translates into CASGGRGGPREQYF.

This chain uses TRBV5-1 with TRBJ2-7; D perhaps matches TRBD1 (6 bases). Per germline, CDR1 SGHRS and CDR2 YFSETQ. CDR3 length: 13 amino acids. Trimming took 4 bases from V and 4 from J, leaving 12 bases between them. The DNA for the CDR3 is TGCGCCAGCAGCCCAGGGGCCTATTACGAGCAGTACTTC. Amino acid sequence: CASSPGAYYEQYF.

The chain carries TRBV6-1 and TRBJ2-7; 9 positions match TRBD2. The CDR3 extends over 14 amino acids. Germline CDR1 is MNHNS and CDR2 is SASEGT. V lost 7 bases, J lost 2 bases, and 6 bases stayed unmatched. CDR3 region: CASTTREGPYEQYF. CDR3 DNA: TGTGCCAGCACGACGCGGGAGGGCCCCTACGAGCAGTACTTC.

The J gene is TRBJ2-1, the V gene TRBV5-1; 11 nucleotides agree with TRBD2. This CDR3 is built from 15 residues. V lost 1 base to trimming and J lost 8 bases; unmatched junction nucleotides: 5. Germline V gene sequence: CDR1 SGHRS, CDR2 YFSETQ. CDR3 coding DNA: TGCGCCAGCAGCTTGCCTAGCGGGAGGACCGATGAGCAGTTCTTC. This translates into CASSLPSGRTDEQFF. The whole variable domain, remainder taken from reference TRBV5-1 and TRBJ2-1, is KAGVTQTPRYLIKTRGQQVTLSCSPISGHRSVSWYQQTPGQGLQFLFEYFSETQRNKGNFPGRFSGRQFSNSRSEMNVSTLELGDSALYLCASSLPSGRTDEQFFGPGTRLTVL.

Only a few counts were recorded for this clone. This chain joins TRBV19 and TRBJ1-1; maybe TRBD1 (6 bases). V lost 6 bases, J lost 7 bases, and 15 bases lay in between. Germline values: CDR1 LNHDA, CDR2 SQIVND (reference sequence). This CDR3 is built from 13 residues. Here the CDR3 reads CASRRQDSIEAFF. The CDR3 coding sequence is TGTGCCAGTAGGCGGCAGGACAGCATTGAAGCTTTCTTT.